This TCR beta chain was sequenced for a study of blood T cells in healthy people across ages (dated by TCRdb to about 2015). Study-wide context: In model experiments, template switching captured about one uniquely barcoded TCR beta cDNA molecule for every two T cells. To avoid experimental bias, donors of different ages were randomly spread across the sequencing lanes. Using the same blood draw, the study looked at two additional independent replicas of 1 million unique cDNA reads for two donors, one aged 18 to 30 and the other aged 80 or older. Donors were grouped into four age groups: young (average 16 years), middle-aged (roughly 37), aged (around 62) and long-lived (over 80). To track age-related changes in TCR beta repertoire diversity, the study relied on deep sequencing normalized with unique cDNA molecular identifiers. Overall study outcomes, separate from this receptor: Because profiling used bulk unsorted PBMCs, naive and antigen-experienced compartments could not be compared conclusively. Estimates of total diversity based on one million sequenced T cells were considered lower bounds and underestimates. The percentage of naive T cells measured by flow cytometry correlated strongly with observed TCR beta diversity. As age increased, observed TCR beta diversity per million T cells dropped in a roughly linear way, and a significant reduction was already evident by age approximately 40. Compared with the aged group, more naive CD4+ T cells, fewer expanded clones and increased TCR diversity were shown by the long-lived group, suggesting age selection. Because donor CMV infection status was unknown, age-related changes in expanded clonotypes were potentially confounded.

In the case of this clonotype: The antigen this receptor binds is unknown. No clone much larger than this one lies a single base away; base qualities are absent.

The library was made by 5' RACE. TCRdb shows the sequencer as Illumina HiSeq 2500. A second PCR of 7 to 11 cycles was run with a J-beta primer mix and a sample-barcoded 5' primer. A unique molecular identifier was introduced onto each TCR beta cDNA molecule by a template-switch 5' adaptor carrying 12 random nucleotides. Each sample yielded at least 2.5 million CDR3-containing paired-end reads. First-strand cDNA synthesis was performed from all RNA using the Mint cDNA synthesis kit, with priming by a TRBC-specific oligonucleotide. All cDNA was treated with uracil-DNA glycosylase and then went through a first 18-cycle PCR with the universal primers M1SS and BC2_uni_R. In the original analysis: For normalization, 1 million high-quality reads, each with a distinct molecular identifier, were randomly selected from each sample. Reads with shared molecular identifiers were discarded instead of being binned into consensus sequences. MiTCR, set to a Q25 quality threshold and the strictest error-elimination algorithm, was used for CDR3 identification, clonotype clustering and error correction. A nonparametric unseen species model with Euler transformation was used to estimate lower-bound total TCR beta diversity. Starting from the raw public reads, TCRdb applied fastp trimming at Q25, assembled clones with MiXCR and retained in-frame beta chains. Rows with one shared CDR3 protein collapse into an entry with the most common genes and DNA. The V and J calls come from TCRdb's annotation, not from the publication. The sample table holds roughly 1,500,000 distinct CDR3 sequences, of which 34% were seen once. About 11% of the sample goes to the ten largest clones.

The roughly 39 donors, aged roughly 6 to 95 years, were systemically healthy Caucasian individuals from Russia. Roughly 10 milliliters of peripheral blood were drawn from each donor into EDTA-treated Vacutainer tubes. Ficoll-Paque density-gradient centrifugation was used to isolate PBMCs, with at least 7 million obtained per sample. Total RNA, at least 6 micrograms per sample, was extracted from PBMCs with Trizol reagent. The percentages of naive CD45RAhigh/CD27high T cells were determined by flow cytometry on a PBMC aliquot from every donor. The TCR was taken from a woman aged 25 to 39 in good health. Sample: blood.

The CDR3 loop reads CASSETTGAAYNEQFF. The base sequence is TGTGCCAGCAGCGAAACGACAGGGGCTGCCTACAATGAGCAGTTCTTC. The V and J genes are TRBV3-1 and TRBJ2-1; 8 middle bases align to TRBD1. V and J are trimmed by 5 bases and 2 bases, and the gene matches miss 8 bases of the junction. Including cysteine and phenylalanine, the CDR3 has 16 amino acids. Solely the CDR3 DNA is kept, with 48 bases framed from the first base. CDR1 and CDR2 were assigned from the germline V gene (reference sequence) as LGHDT and YNNKEL.